These 30 T cell receptor beta chains were sequenced from one sample in a study of CD4+ T cells in melanoma (dated by TCRdb to between 2022 and 2023). The library relied on the immunoSEQ multiplex PCR assay. Not all clones reach the TCRdb copy of this immuneACCESS table, which keeps in-frame sequences only. Checked studies attribute under half of the gap to unresolved V genes and leave the rest unexplained. Across this sample there are 9,500 to 12,000 clones, with 65% to 70% seen only once. The ten largest clonotypes hold about 11% of the sample. Material for sequencing was cells from a culture (not recorded whether cultured in vitro). These receptors were collected from a human donor with melanoma.

The chain recombines TRBV27 with TRBJ2-7, with D tentatively TRBD1 or TRBD2 (5 bases each). CDR1 and CDR2 from the germline V gene are MNHEY and SMNVEV (reference sequence). Trimming shortened V by 0 bases and J by 0 bases, and 18 bases separated the two germline ends. The CDR3 loop spans 18 amino acids. The CDR3 nucleotides read TGTGCCAGCAGTTTATCTGTTTGGGGGACGGACGGCTCCTACGAGCAGTACTTC. Amino acids: CASSLSVWGTDGSYEQYF.

The chain combines TRBV5-5 with TRBJ2-2; D gene ambiguous. Trimming cost V 2 bases and J 2 bases, with 16 bases left between them. This CDR3 has 17 residues. The germline gives CDR1 SGHKS, CDR2 YYEKEE (reference sequence). CDR3 nucleotides: TGTGCCAGCAGCTTAAGCGTAGTAGGTTATAACACCGGGGAGCTGTTTTTT. Protein product: CASSLSVVGYNTGELFF.

The chain combines TRBV6-5 with TRBJ1-1, with 11 positions matching TRBD1. The CDR3 sequence is 15 residues long. Losses at the gene ends were 4 bases for V and 10 bases for J; bases not matched to a gene: 11. Germline V gives CDR1 MNHEY, CDR2 SVGAGI. The CDR3 DNA is TGTGCCAGCAGTTCGCTATCCCGGACAGGGGGCCGAGCTTTCTTT. Its protein product is CASSSLSRTGGRAFF.

This clone was found once. The chain has TRBV6-4 and TRBJ2-3; D unclear. The germline gives CDR1 MRHNA, CDR2 SNTAGT. V was trimmed by 4 bases and J by 5 bases, leaving 10 bases between them. The CDR3 runs to 13 residues. The CDR3 spells CASSVGPRDTQYF. CDR3 DNA: TGTGCCAGCAGTGTCGGACCCCGAGATACGCAGTATTTT.

In the case of this clone: The junction departs from the called germline gene at one end, perhaps through a read error. CDR3 DNA: TGTGCCAGCACCCCCGCCTTAATGAATGGAAAACTGTTTTTT. Amino acid sequence: CASTPALMNGKLFF. The chain carries TRBV25-1 and TRBJ1-4; unclear D gene. The CDR3 runs to 14 residues. Germline V gives CDR1 MGHDK, CDR2 SYGVNS.

This clone was counted only a few times. The rearrangement links TRBV29-1 to TRBJ1-1, with D uncertain. Germline V gives CDR1 SQVTM, CDR2 ANQGSEA. This CDR3 contains 11 residues. Trimming took 6 bases from V and 4 from J, leaving 9 bases between them. CDR3 amino acids: CSVGPGTEAFF. Written as DNA, the CDR3 is TGCAGCGTCGGACCGGGCACTGAAGCTTTCTTT.

The rearrangement uses TRBV7-9 and TRBJ1-1, with no clear D. Trimming took 3 bases from V and 4 from J, leaving 6 bases between them. The CDR3 contains 12 residues. The germline V gene encodes CDR1 SEHNR and CDR2 FQNEAQ (reference sequence). This chain's CDR3 is CASSFSSTEAFF. The CDR3 DNA reads TGTGCCAGCAGCTTTTCCAGCACTGAAGCTTTCTTT.

The chain uses TRBV19 and TRBJ1-2; D is possibly TRBD1 (6 bases). The V and J ends lost 5 bases and 3 bases respectively, with 19 bases between them. CDR1 LNHDA and CDR2 SQIVND come from the germline V gene (reference sequence). This CDR3 contains 16 residues. The CDR3 region is CASSLSSRGRDYGYTF. The CDR3 DNA reads as TGTGCCAGTAGTTTGTCGTCCCGGGGGCGCGACTATGGCTACACCTTC.

There are a few counts of this clone. The chain joins TRBV5-1 to TRBJ1-1; D unclear. Germline lookup yields CDR1 SGHRS and CDR2 YFSETQ. The CDR3 consists of 14 residues. Trimming removed 4 bases at V and 3 bases at J, with 13 bases between. The CDR3 loop reads CASSVVRSDTEAFF. The CDR3 DNA follows: TGCGCCAGCAGCGTCGTGAGGTCGGACACTGAAGCTTTCTTT.

This clone was seen a handful of times. The chain uses TRBV5-1 and TRBJ1-6; the D is unclear. V was pared by 1 base and J by 10 bases, with 9 bases between. CDR3 length: 13 amino acids. The germline gives CDR1 SGHRS, CDR2 YFSETQ. CDR3 nucleotide sequence: TGCGCCAGCAGCTTGTCATTTCCGTCACCCCTCCACTTT. Its translation is CASSLSFPSPLHF. The whole variable domain, remainder taken from reference TRBV5-1 and TRBJ1-6, is KAGVTQTPRYLIKTRGQQVTLSCSPISGHRSVSWYQQTPGQGLQFLFEYFSETQRNKGNFPGRFSGRQFSNSRSEMNVSTLELGDSALYLCASSLSFPSPLHFGNGTRLTVT.

The rearrangement joins TRBV5-5 to TRBJ1-2; tentative D call: TRBD1 (6 bases). The CDR3 loop spans 15 amino acids. The V end lost 4 bases, the J end lost 4 bases, and 17 bases lay between the germline ends. The germline CDR1 and CDR2 sequences are SGHKS and YYEKEE (reference sequence). The CDR3 sequence: CASSSPPGAFYGYTF. CDR3 sequence (DNA): TGTGCCAGCAGCAGCCCGCCGGGGGCCTTCTATGGCTACACCTTC.

The chain carries TRBV7-8 and TRBJ1-6; no reliable D call. Trimming took 5 bases from V and 0 from J, leaving 8 bases between them. The CDR3 spans 15 residues. CDR1 and CDR2 from the germline V gene are SGHVS and FQNEAQ. CDR3 bases: TGTGCCAGCAGCCCAAGAAGCTCCTATAATTCACCCCTCCACTTT. Protein sequence: CASSPRSSYNSPLHF.

This chain uses TRBV5-5 with TRBJ1-2; unclear D gene. The V end lost 4 bases, the J end lost 8 bases, and 15 bases lay between the germline ends. CDR1 SGHKS and CDR2 YYEKEE come from the germline V gene (reference sequence). The length of the CDR3 is 13 residues. CDR3 region: CASSVGSGVGYTF. For the CDR3, the DNA is TGTGCCAGCAGCGTCGGCAGCGGTGTCGGCTACACCTTC.

The rearrangement joins TRBV21-1 to TRBJ1-6; TRBD1 is the table's D call, not checked against the DNA. TRBV21-1 is labeled a pseudogene. The CDR3 is 14 amino acids. CDR3 DNA: TGTGCCAGCAGACCGGGACAGAAGGGTTCACCCCTCCACTTT. Encoded protein: CASRPGQKGSPLHF.

The V gene is TRBV5-1, the J gene TRBJ1-2; no clear D. With 0 bases removed from V and 4 bases from J, the gap between germline ends came to 10 bases. The germline V gene has CDR1 SGHRS and CDR2 YFSETQ. CDR3 length: 14 residues. The CDR3 loop is CASSLGVGSYGYTF. The CDR3 DNA reads TGCGCCAGCAGCTTGGGGGTCGGGAGCTATGGCTACACCTTC.

The chain links TRBV5-4 to TRBJ1-6; weak D call: TRBD1 (5 bases). V lost 0 bases to trimming and J lost 0 bases, with 10 bases between them. The CDR3 spans 17 residues. Per the germline V gene, CDR1 is SGHNT and CDR2 is YYREEE (reference sequence). The CDR3 reads CASSLGGGSSYNSPLHF. The CDR3 nucleotides read TGTGCCAGCAGCTTGGGGGGGGGAAGCTCCTATAATTCACCCCTCCACTTT.

The chain employs TRBV29-1 and TRBJ2-3; TRBD1 is a possible D gene (6 bases). This CDR3 is built from 14 residues. V was clipped by 7 bases and J by 8 bases, with 22 bases between them. Germline V gene lookup returns CDR1 SQVTM and CDR2 ANQGSEA. Here the CDR3 reads CSDRKTGSQSTQYF. As DNA, the CDR3 is TGCAGCGACCGGAAGACAGGCTCCCAATCTACGCAGTATTTT.

The chain uses TRBV4-1 and TRBJ2-1, with 8 bases aligning to TRBD2. The germline gives CDR1 MGHRA, CDR2 YSYEKL. Losses at the gene ends were 3 bases for V and 7 bases for J; bases not matched to a gene: 8. The CDR3 is made up of 15 amino acids. CDR3 loop: CASSHPAGAGNEQFF. The CDR3 DNA sequence: TGCGCCAGCAGCCATCCAGCGGGGGCCGGGAATGAGCAGTTCTTC.

The chain joins TRBV9 to TRBJ2-1, with 15 nucleotides matching TRBD2. The CDR3 runs to 16 residues. Germline CDR1 and CDR2: SGDLS and YYNGEE. Germline trimming cut 4 bases from V and 7 bases from J; bases unmatched to any gene: 6. CDR3 region: CASSQGLAGGLNEQFF. In nucleotides, the CDR3 is TGTGCCAGCAGCCAAGGACTAGCGGGGGGGCTGAATGAGCAGTTCTTC.

The CDR3 DNA follows: TGTGCCAGCTCAACGGGACAGGGGGCGTACTATGGCTACACCTTC. It specifies CASSTGQGAYYGYTF. The chain carries TRBV18 and TRBJ1-2; TRBD1 agrees at 12 bases. Trimming cost V 5 bases and J 3 bases; bases outside gene matches: 4. The germline gives CDR1 KGHSH, CDR2 LQKENI. There are 15 residues in the CDR3.

The chain carries TRBV6-1 and TRBJ1-2, with TRBD1 identical over 7 bases. The CDR3 loop spans 14 amino acids. J lost 3 bases, V lost 6 bases, and 7 bases had no gene match. Germline V lookup: CDR1 MNHNS, CDR2 SASEGT. The CDR3: CASRDHRGDYGYTF. The CDR3 DNA reads as TGTGCCAGCAGGGACCACAGGGGTGACTATGGCTACACCTTC.

On this clone itself: This sample includes further DNA sequences coding for the same CDR3. The V call is TRBV30, the J call TRBJ1-1; D gene unclear. Germline V CDR1 and CDR2: GTSNPN, SVGIG (reference sequence). CDR3 length: 12 amino acids. V lost 4 bases to trimming and J lost 0 bases, with 6 bases between them. The CDR3 nucleotides are TGTGCCTGGAAACTTATGAACACTGAAGCTTTCTTT. Translating it yields CAWKLMNTEAFF.

J is TRBJ2-1 and V is TRBV15, with 8 bases fitting TRBD2. CDR1 is LNHNV, CDR2 YYDKDF, per germline (reference sequence). This CDR3 contains 16 residues. The ends lost 0 bases at V and 8 bases at J; junction bases unmatched: 9. The chain's CDR3 is CATSRDRSGGSHEQFF. For the CDR3, the DNA is TGTGCCACCAGCAGAGATCGGTCGGGGGGGTCCCATGAGCAGTTCTTC.

V gene TRBV9 combines with J gene TRBJ1-1; maybe TRBD1 (5 bases). This CDR3 region has 15 residues. The ends were cut back, 0 bases at V and 1 base at J, with 10 bases in the middle. Germline CDR1 SGDLS, CDR2 YYNGEE. The CDR3 loop reads CASSVVRGSNTEAFF. The CDR3 DNA reads as TGTGCCAGCAGCGTAGTAAGGGGTTCGAACACTGAAGCTTTCTTT.

The chain links TRBV15 to TRBJ2-6; 10 positions agree with TRBD1. This CDR3 contains 20 residues. Germline values: CDR1 LNHNV, CDR2 YYDKDF (reference sequence). The J segment lost 2 bases and the V segment lost 0 bases, leaving 10 bases of the junction unmatched. The DNA for the CDR3 is TGTGCCACCAGCAGAGAGACGGACAGGGGGTTGGTCGCTGGGGCCAACGTCCTGACTTTC. Encoded protein: CATSRETDRGLVAGANVLTF.

This clone showed up just a few times. V gene TRBV5-1 combines with J gene TRBJ1-2; the D is unclear. CDR3 length equals 15 residues. The germline gives CDR1 SGHRS, CDR2 YFSETQ. The germline V and J ends were trimmed by 0 bases and 8 bases, with 17 bases remaining between them. CDR3 nucleotides: TGCGCCAGCAGCTTGGCTCTGGACGGTCTCCTGGGCTACACCTTC. This translates into CASSLALDGLLGYTF.

V and J are TRBV28 and TRBJ1-5; D perhaps matches TRBD1 (6 bases). V was clipped by 6 bases and J by 6 bases, with 12 bases between them. This CDR3 spans 13 amino acids. Germline V CDR1 and CDR2: MDHEN, SYDVKM. The CDR3 loop reads CASRQQGGQPQHF. The DNA for the CDR3 is TGTGCCAGCAGACAACAGGGAGGTCAGCCCCAGCATTTT.

V and J are TRBV5-6 and TRBJ1-2; D is unresolved. Trimming stripped 7 bases from V and 5 bases from J, with 21 bases between. Germline loops: CDR1 SGHDT, CDR2 YYEEEE. The CDR3 length is 15 residues. The CDR3 reads CASDLYNSRKYGYTF. The CDR3 bases are TGTGCCAGCGACTTATACAATAGTCGAAAGTATGGCTACACCTTC. Full variable domain (remainder filled in from reference TRBV5-6 and TRBJ1-2): DAGVTQSPTHLIKTRGQQVTLRCSPKSGHDTVSWYQQALGQGPQFIFQYYEEEERQRGNFPDRFSGHQFPNYSSELNVNALLLGDSALYLCASDLYNSRKYGYTFGSGTRLTVV.

This chain joins TRBV2 and TRBJ1-1; no reliable D call. The ends were cut back, 4 bases at V and 4 bases at J, with 13 bases in the middle. Germline V gene lookup returns CDR1 SNHLY and CDR2 FYNNEI. This CDR3 is 14 amino acids long. CDR3 region: CASSVRAEGTEAFF. DNA for the CDR3: TGTGCCAGCAGTGTAAGGGCCGAGGGCACTGAAGCTTTCTTT.

The CDR3 DNA sequence: TGTGCCAGTAGTAAAGACAGGCCGGGGAACTATGGCTACACCTTC. Its translation is CASSKDRPGNYGYTF. J is TRBJ1-2 and V is TRBV19, with a possible D match to TRBD1 (6 bases). Germline assignment: CDR1 LNHDA and CDR2 SQIVND (reference sequence). Trimming cost V 4 bases and J 2 bases, with 14 bases left between them. There are 15 residues in the CDR3. The entire variable domain, with the rest obtained from reference TRBV19 and TRBJ1-2, is as follows: DGGITQSPKYLFRKEGQNVTLSCEQNLNHDAMYWYRQDPGQGLRLIYYSQIVNDFQKGDIAEGYSVSREKKESFPLTVTSAQKNPTAFYLCASSKDRPGNYGYTFGSGTRLTVV.